Sequencing of this T cell receptor beta chain was carried out in a study of beta chain features in type 1 diabetes. The study reverse transcribed the entire isolated RNA, so it sequenced expressed TCRB transcripts. The protocol was immunoSEQ multiplex PCR, while the TCRdb copy is restricted to in-frame clones and leaves out a portion. This table holds about 250,000 clones, around an eighth found once. Trimming took 4 bases from V and 2 from J; bases not matched to a gene: 2. Germline V gene data show CDR1 as LNHDA and CDR2 as SQIVND (reference sequence). This CDR3 region has 15 residues. Sequenced sample: naive CD4+ T cells from blood. V is TRBV19 and J is TRBJ2-3, with 11 bases fitting TRBD2. This TCR was sampled from a woman in her 40s in good health. CDR3 coding DNA: TGTGCCAGTAGTACGACTAGCGGGGACACAGATACGCAGTATTTT. Its protein is CASSTTSGDTDTQYF.